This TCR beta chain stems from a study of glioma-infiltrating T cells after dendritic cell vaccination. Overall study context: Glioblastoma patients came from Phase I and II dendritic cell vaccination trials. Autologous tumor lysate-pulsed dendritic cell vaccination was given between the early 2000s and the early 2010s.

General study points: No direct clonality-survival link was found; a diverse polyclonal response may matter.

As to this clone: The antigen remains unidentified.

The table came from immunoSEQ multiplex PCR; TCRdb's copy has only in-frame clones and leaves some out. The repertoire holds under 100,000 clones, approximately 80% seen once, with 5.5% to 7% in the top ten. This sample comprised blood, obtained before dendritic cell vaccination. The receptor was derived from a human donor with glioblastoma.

CDR3 residues: CASSIQPQGNQPQHF. The CDR3 DNA is TGTGCCAGTAGTATTCAGCCCCAGGGCAATCAGCCCCAGCATTTT. This chain joins TRBV19 and TRBJ1-5; no clear D. The CDR3 consists of 15 residues. The germline CDR1 and CDR2 sequences are LNHDA and SQIVND (reference sequence). Trimming took 3 bases from V and 2 from J, leaving 11 bases between them.